A single sample is the source of the 21 T cell receptor beta chains below, sequenced in a study of radiation and T cells in renal cell carcinoma. Here immunoSEQ multiplex PCR was the method, and the copy in TCRdb shows in-frame clones only, minus some. The sample includes 60,000 or so clones, approximately 80% of them seen just once. Time point noted: blood 4 weeks post-SBRT, at nephrectomy. Indicated treatment: 15 Gy SBRT to primary tumor, nephrectomy 4 weeks later. The specimen comprised blood, sampled from a patient whose treatment included radiotherapy and nephrectomy. Receptor source: a man aged 60 to 75 with renal cell carcinoma.

The V gene is TRBV6-1, the J gene TRBJ2-2; 7 nucleotides line up with TRBD1. V shed 5 bases and J 5 bases; nucleotides not matched to a gene: 2. There are 13 residues in the CDR3. CDR1 and CDR2 (germline): MNHNS, SASEGT. For the CDR3, the DNA is TGTGCCAGCAGTCCGGACAGGACCGGGGAGCTGTTTTTT. Its translation: CASSPDRTGELFF.

The table lists this clone with a few counts. V and J are TRBV7-9 and TRBJ2-7; 7 nucleotides match TRBD1. V trimming: 5 bases; J trimming: 3 bases; junction bases outside the gene matches: 10. The CDR3 is made up of 15 amino acids. Germline V gene sequence: CDR1 SEHNR, CDR2 FQNEAQ (reference sequence). Here the CDR3 reads CASSTRTGPVYEQYF. CDR3 nucleotides: TGTGCCAGCAGCACCCGGACAGGACCCGTCTACGAGCAGTACTTC.

Only a few counts were recorded for this clone. J is TRBJ1-5 and V is TRBV5-6; D possibly corresponds to TRBD1 (5 bases). The CDR3 totals 16 residues. Germline V gene sequence: CDR1 SGHDT, CDR2 YYEEEE. Trimming took 3 bases from V and 0 from J, leaving 13 bases between them. The CDR3 DNA reads TGTGCCAGCAGCTCCCTTTTACAGGATAGCAATCAGCCCCAGCATTTT. It translates to CASSSLLQDSNQPQHF.

The chain combines TRBV2 with TRBJ2-5, with 13 nucleotides matching TRBD2. V was pared by 4 bases and J by 1 base, with 0 bases of the junction left unmatched. There are 15 residues in the CDR3. The germline V gene has CDR1 SNHLY and CDR2 FYNNEI. The chain's CDR3 is CASSGLAGGQETQYF. The CDR3 DNA follows: TGTGCCAGCAGTGGACTAGCGGGGGGCCAAGAGACCCAGTACTTC. Supplemented by reference TRBV2 and TRBJ2-5, the full variable domain reads EPEVTQTPSHQVTQMGQEVILRCVPISNHLYFYWYRQILGQKVEFLVSFYNNEISEKSEIFDDQFSVERPDGSNFTLKIRSTKLEDSAMYFCASSGLAGGQETQYFGPGTRLLVL.

This clone was detected once. V is TRBV6-5 and J is TRBJ2-3; 8 bases are shared with TRBD2. Germline V gene data show CDR1 as MNHEY and CDR2 as SVGAGI. V lost 2 bases, J lost 3 bases, and 4 bases stayed unmatched. CDR3 length: 15 amino acids. CDR3 nucleotide sequence: TGTGCCAGCAGTTACGACACTAGCGGTACAGATACGCAGTATTTT. Its protein product is CASSYDTSGTDTQYF.

This clone was counted a few times. This chain links TRBV19 with TRBJ1-1, with 8 bases aligning to TRBD1. Germline V CDR1 and CDR2: LNHDA, SQIVND (reference sequence). The CDR3 runs 16 residues. Trimming removed 3 bases from V and 1 base from J; junction bases left unmatched: 7. The CDR3 reads CASSMGTGQGNTEAFF. The CDR3 DNA reads as TGTGCCAGTAGTATGGGGACAGGCCAAGGGAACACTGAAGCTTTCTTT.

This clone was seen just once. The rearrangement links TRBV5-1 to TRBJ2-1; D remains ambiguous. Per the germline V gene, CDR1 is SGHRS and CDR2 is YFSETQ. This CDR3 spans 15 amino acids. Deletions cut 4 bases from V and 6 bases from J, with 17 bases between. The CDR3 DNA sequence: TGCGCCAGCAGCGAAACCCCTAGAAATTCCAATGAGCAGTTCTTC. This encodes CASSETPRNSNEQFF.

The V call is TRBV28, the J call TRBJ1-1, with no clear D. This CDR3 has 11 amino acids. CDR1 and CDR2 from the germline V gene are MDHEN and SYDVKM. Deletions cut 1 base from V and 7 bases from J, with 4 bases between. Here the CDR3 reads CASSLFYEAFF. DNA of the CDR3: TGTGCCAGCAGTTTATTCTATGAAGCTTTCTTT.

The chain employs TRBV5-5 and TRBJ2-7; 9 bases agree with TRBD1. The CDR3 sequence is 15 residues long. Germline-derived CDR1 and CDR2 are SGHKS and YYEKEE (reference sequence). V shed 3 bases and J 5 bases; nucleotides not matched to a gene: 9. The CDR3 here is CASSWAFGQGNEQYV. The CDR3 nucleotides read TGTGCCAGCAGCTGGGCCTTCGGACAGGGGAACGAGCAGTACGTC.

J is TRBJ2-7 and V is TRBV6-6; TRBD2 agrees at 7 bases. J was trimmed by 6 bases and V by 2 bases; bases with no gene match: 7. The CDR3 loop spans 14 amino acids. Germline-derived CDR1 and CDR2 are MNHNY and SVGAGI (reference sequence). The CDR3 DNA reads TGTGCCAGCAGTTACAGCCCCGGGAGGATCGAGCAGTACTTC. It translates to CASSYSPGRIEQYF.

This clone was seen just once. V and J are TRBV7-8 and TRBJ2-2; no definite D call. V was clipped by 4 bases and J by 0 bases, with 18 bases between them. Germline values: CDR1 SGHVS, CDR2 FQNEAQ. The CDR3 is made up of 18 amino acids. The CDR3 nucleotides read TGTGCCAGCAGCTCACTACCCGGCAGGCGATCGAACACCGGGGAGCTGTTTTTT. It is translated as CASSSLPGRRSNTGELFF. The whole variable domain, filled in from reference TRBV7-8 and TRBJ2-2, reads GAGVSQSPRYKVAKRGQDVALRCDPISGHVSLFWYQQALGQGPEFLTYFQNEAQLDKSGLPSDRFFAERPEGSVSTLKIQRTQQEDSAVYLCASSSLPGRRSNTGELFFGEGSRLTVL.

The chain is built from TRBV2 and TRBJ2-7, with no clear D. The length of the CDR3 is 13 residues. Germline V CDR1 and CDR2: SNHLY, FYNNEI. V was pared by 7 bases and J by 3 bases, with 13 bases between. The CDR3 sequence: CASNGVGGYEQYV. Written as DNA, the CDR3 is TGTGCCAGCAACGGTGTGGGCGGCTACGAGCAGTACGTC.

This clone was recorded once. This chain uses TRBV7-2 with TRBJ2-4; possible D gene TRBD2, 5 bases. V was shortened by 7 bases and J by 0 bases, with 25 bases between the two germline ends. Looked up from germline, CDR1 is SGHTA and CDR2 is FQGNSA. CDR3 length equals 19 residues. The CDR3 spells CASKRHEGSGALAKNIQYF. In DNA form, the CDR3 reads TGTGCCAGCAAGCGGCATGAAGGGTCAGGAGCTTTAGCCAAAAACATTCAGTACTTC.

The V and J genes are TRBV30 and TRBJ2-1, with D unresolved. V was cut by 2 bases and J by 3 bases, with 5 bases left in between. The CDR3 spans 12 residues. Germline CDR1 is GTSNPN and CDR2 is SVGIG (reference sequence). The CDR3 DNA sequence: TGTGCCTGGAGTCCCGACTACAATGAGCAGTTCTTC. Encoded protein: CAWSPDYNEQFF.

The rearrangement joins TRBV5-4 to TRBJ1-2; D is perhaps TRBD1 (6 bases). V was shortened by 5 bases and J by 8 bases, with 25 bases between the two germline ends. Germline-derived CDR1 and CDR2 are SGHNT and YYREEE (reference sequence). CDR3 length equals 16 residues. The DNA of the CDR3 is TGTGCCAGCAGACCTGAACTGGGGCCAGGGGCTTCCGGCTACACCTTC. The encoded protein is CASRPELGPGASGYTF.

The chain has TRBV27 and TRBJ1-2, with D uncertain. The length of the CDR3 is 16 residues. V was cut by 3 bases and J by 0 bases, with 14 bases left in between. CDR1 is MNHEY and CDR2 is SMNVEV in the germline V gene (reference sequence). The CDR3 DNA sequence: TGTGCCAGCAGTTTCTGGCCCGATCGAGCTAACTATGGCTACACCTTC. Protein product: CASSFWPDRANYGYTF.

This clone came up once. V is TRBV25-1 and J is TRBJ2-3, with D possibly matching TRBD1 (6 bases). The V gene lost 2 bases and the J gene lost 5 bases, with 17 bases spanning the gap. The CDR3 has 16 amino acids. Germline CDR1 and CDR2: MGHDK and SYGVNS. This CDR3 is CASSERQDRNQDTQYF. In nucleotides, the CDR3 is TGTGCCAGCAGTGAACGACAGGATCGGAACCAAGATACGCAGTATTTT.

The J gene is TRBJ1-2, the V gene TRBV16, with unresolved D. This CDR3 spans 13 amino acids. V lost 0 bases, J lost 8 bases, and 10 bases lay in between. Germline V gene lookup returns CDR1 KGHSY and CDR2 FQNENV. The CDR3 region is CASSQSAGVGYTF. CDR3 nucleotides: TGTGCCAGCAGCCAATCCGCCGGTGTGGGCTACACCTTC.

The chain couples TRBV6-6 to TRBJ2-2; 7 bases match TRBD1. The CDR3 runs to 15 residues. Germline V gene data show CDR1 as MNHNY and CDR2 as SVGAGI (reference sequence). V was clipped by 4 bases and J by 3 bases; unmatched bases: 5. The CDR3 loop reads CASSSRDRYTGELFF. In nucleotides, the CDR3 is TGTGCCAGCAGTTCCCGGGACAGATACACCGGGGAGCTGTTTTTT.

The rearrangement uses TRBV6-6 and TRBJ2-5; TRBD1 matches at 9 bases. V was clipped by 5 bases and J by 2 bases; unmatched bases: 9. This CDR3 contains 16 residues. Germline lookup yields CDR1 MNHNY and CDR2 SVGAGI (reference sequence). CDR3 sequence: CASSTYRGREQETQYF. The CDR3 region has the DNA TGTGCCAGCAGTACCTACAGGGGGCGAGAGCAAGAGACCCAGTACTTC.

V usage is TRBV29-1 and J usage is TRBJ1-4; no clear D gene. The germline gives CDR1 SQVTM, CDR2 ANQGSEA. V lost 7 bases and J lost 5, with 14 bases in between. This CDR3 contains 13 residues. The CDR3 DNA sequence: TGCAGCGCCGGGAGGGCCCTGAATGAAAAACTGTTTTTT. Protein: CSAGRALNEKLFF.